This note documents a single TCR beta chain sequence. Its specificity is not known. Libraries were prepared by immunoSEQ multiplex PCR; TCRdb keeps only in-frame clonotypes and omits some of them. Of tens of thousands of clones listed, 90% are singletons. The sample comes from a study of OX40 agonist ivuxolimab in advanced cancers. Study details: Across the patients, intravenous ivuxolimab was delivered every 2 weeks at 0.01 to 10 mg/kg.

Notes on the study in general: The mean number of expanded clones was higher in CD8+ T cells than in CD4+.

Germline CDR1 is LNHDA and CDR2 is SQIVND (reference sequence). This CDR3 is 16 amino acids long. With 5 bases clipped from V and 1 base from J, the junction kept 7 bases outside the gene matches. This TCR was sampled from an adult with an advanced solid tumor such as melanoma, head and neck, liver or kidney cancer. The V call is TRBV19, the J call TRBJ1-3, with 8 nucleotides matching TRBD1. The sample here was CD4+ or CD8+ T cells sorted from blood, taken in a trial of the OX40 agonist ivuxolimab. CDR3 residues: CASSPRTGRSGNTIYF. The CDR3 bases are TGTGCCAGTAGTCCCCGGACAGGGAGATCTGGAAACACCATATATTTT.